These T cell receptor beta chains were read from a single sample in a study of T cell repertoires in cytomegalovirus infection. These receptors have no identified antigens. One entry per CDR3 protein, called by TCRdb with MiXCR from the reads. The sample has fewer than 1,000,000 distinct CDR3 sequences; around 29% are singletons. The source was cultured CD8+ T cells from PBMCs, collected from culture after CMV antigen stimulation. Receptor source: a human donor in good health (CMV status not recorded). Some clones in this sample may be carry-over from other donors' samples. CDR3s include the opening cysteine and the closing phenylalanine or tryptophan. The order of the fields is J gene, clone size, V gene, D gene, CDR3 DNA, CDR3 protein. A D gene is named only where the DNA matches it firmly. Size tells how often a clone was seen (once, few, many) or the class of an expanded clone, and some rows leave it out.

TRBJ2-7 | NA | TRBV7-4 | NA | TGTGCCAGCAGCGGGCTGACGGGGGGCGTAATATACGAGCAGTACTTC | CASSGLTGGVIYEQYF
TRBJ1-4 | NA | TRBV12-3/TRBV12-4 | NA | TGTGCCATAAACAGGGTGGATGAAAAACTGTTTTTT | CAINRVDEKLFF
TRBJ1-2 | NA | TRBV7-6 | NA | TGTGCCAGCAGCAAGACCCCGGGAGGGTTTCGTGGCTACACCTTC | CASSKTPGGFRGYTF
TRBJ2-1 | NA | TRBV12-5 | NA | TGTGCTAGTGGGATTAGCAACAATGAGCAGTTCTTC | CASGISNNEQFF
TRBJ2-7 | many | TRBV7-6 | NA | TGTGCCAGCAGCTTAGTACAGTCCGGCGACGAGCAGTACTTC | CASSLVQSGDEQYF
TRBJ2-3 | NA | TRBV14 | TRBD2 | TGTACCAGCAGCCGTCCCCTAGCGGGCGAGAGCACAGATACGCAGTATTTT | CTSSRPLAGESTDTQYF
TRBJ2-3 | many | TRBV7-8 | TRBD2 | TGTGCCAGCAGCCCGTTTTATCAGCGGGGTAGCACAGATACGCAGTATTTT | CASSPFYQRGSTDTQYF
TRBJ2-3 | NA | TRBV15 | NA | TGTGCCACCAGCAGATACGGGACCGAAAGTAGCACAGATACGCAGTATTTT | CATSRYGTESSTDTQYF
TRBJ1-1 | few | TRBV15 | NA | TGTGCCACCAGCGGCACAGGAATTGAAGCTTTCTTT | CATSGTGIEAFF
TRBJ2-3 | few | TRBV7-8 | TRBD2 | TGTGCCAGCAGCTTAGGGGGTAGCGGGGGCACAGATACGCAGTATTTT | CASSLGGSGGTDTQYF
TRBJ1-2 | NA | TRBV29-1 | NA | TGCAGCGTTGTCCTCAGGGTTGGCTACACCTTC | CSVVLRVGYTF
TRBJ1-2 | NA | TRBV18 | TRBD1 | TGTGCCAGCTCACCAAATGACAGGGTCTGGGACTATGGCTACACCTTC | CASSPNDRVWDYGYTF
TRBJ1-5 | few | TRBV7-9 | NA | TGTGCCAGCACCATGGAAGGGGCAAATCAGCCCCAGCATTTT | CASTMEGANQPQHF
TRBJ1-5 | NA | TRBV20-1 | TRBD1 | TGCAGTGCTAGAAATCCCGGGACAGCGTATCAGCCCCAGCATTTT | CSARNPGTAYQPQHF
TRBJ1-1 | once | TRBV28 | NA | TGTGCCAGCAGTTTCCGCAGGGCAGGGCCCAACACTGAAGCTTTCTTT | CASSFRRAGPNTEAFF
TRBJ2-1 | many | TRBV12-3/TRBV12-4 | TRBD2 | TGTGCCAGCAGTTGGGAGACTAGCGGGTCCGCTCTGGTCTTC | CASSWETSGSALVF